What follows is one T cell receptor (beta chain) and its context. It has no known antigen specificity. The CDR3 end shows no conserved phenylalanine or tryptophan, and so a read error is likely. The library was generated by PCR. The sample was run on an Illumina HiSeq 2000. TCRdb's own reprocessing of the public reads used fastp at Q25 and MiXCR and kept productive beta chains. For every CDR3 protein sequence, its rows merge into one entry that carries the most common genes and DNA. The table for this sample lists about 85,000 distinct CDR3 sequences; 45% to 50% of them were counted only once. The ten biggest clones cover over 9.5% of the sample. This entry is derived from a study of CDR3 diversity in severe acne (dated by TCRdb to the late 2010s). The germline V gene provides CDR1 SNHLY and CDR2 FYNNEI. The CDR3 spans 14 residues, counting both ends. Kept here is only the CDR3 DNA, which spans 42 bases and is read in frame from base 1. V is reduced by 5 bases and J by 0 bases, leaving a spacing of 10 bases between them.

The chain is made from TRBV2 and TRBJ1-2; the D gene lacks a confident call. What was sequenced was blood. The receptor was derived from a male donor in good health, serving as a control. The nucleotide sequence is given as TGTGCCAGCAGTACCTCGGGTACTAACTATGGCTACACCCTC. It is translated as CASSTSGTNYGYTL.